The 24 T cell receptor beta chains reported below all come from one sample, sequenced in a study of T cells after yellow fever vaccination (dated by TCRdb to between 2018 and 2020). Library preparation employed 5' RACE. Sequencing was carried out with an Illumina HiSeq 2500. TCRdb itself trimmed the public reads at Q25 with fastp, ran MiXCR and retained productive beta chains. One record per CDR3 amino acid sequence lists the most common genes and DNA. The table for this sample lists 450,000 to 650,000 distinct CDR3 sequences; roughly 14% of them were counted only once. More than 13% of the sample comes from the top ten. This sample's treatment or condition label indicates: live attenuated yellow fever vaccine strain. The sequences come from PBMCs, collected on the day of the yellow fever booster vaccination. These receptors originate from a man aged 25 to 40 who received the YFV17D yellow fever vaccine.

This clonotype was seen a few times. In DNA, the CDR3 is TGTGCCAGCAGCACGCGGACAAGGGATAAGGAGACCCAGTACTTC. Protein product: CASSTRTRDKETQYF. The chain carries TRBV7-8 and TRBJ2-5, with a possible D match to TRBD1 (5 bases). The CDR3 sequence is 15 residues long. CDR1 and CDR2 (germline): SGHVS, FQNEAQ. V was cut by 5 bases and J by 5 bases, with 18 bases left in between.

This clonotype has only a few counts. CDR3: CASGRSLYEQYF. CDR3 bases: TGTGCCAGCGGTCGGAGCCTCTACGAGCAGTACTTC. The J gene is TRBJ2-7, the V gene TRBV7-2; D gene ambiguous. V lost 8 bases, J lost 3 bases, and 11 bases lay in between. The CDR3 is 12 amino acids. Germline-derived CDR1 and CDR2 are SGHTA and FQGNSA.

The chain has TRBV9 and TRBJ2-3; D is possibly TRBD1 (5 bases). The CDR3 has 15 residues. Germline CDR1 reads SGDLS; CDR2 reads YYNGEE. V was pared by 3 bases and J by 2 bases, with 13 bases between. The DNA for the CDR3 is TGTGCCAGCAGCGCAGAAACAGGAGCCACAGATACGCAGTATTTT. Protein sequence: CASSAETGATDTQYF.

The chain couples TRBV23-1 to TRBJ2-3, with 11 bases that match TRBD2. TRBV23-1 is known as an ORF, though its function is uncertain. The CDR3 is made up of 17 amino acids. Trimming at V came to 4 bases and at J to 4 bases, leaving 10 bases not matched to a gene. DNA for the CDR3: TGCGCCAGCAGTCTTATCGTTAGCGGGAGGGCCTCAGATACGCAGTATTTT. This codes for CASSLIVSGRASDTQYF.

The table lists this clonotype with a few counts. This sequence joins TRBV25-1 and TRBJ2-7; D possibly corresponds to TRBD1 (6 bases). CDR3 length equals 17 residues. The germline gives CDR1 MGHDK, CDR2 SYGVNS. Trimming removed 10 bases from V and 3 bases from J, with 28 bases in between. CDR3 loop: CANSDVCSGHPHYEQYF. The CDR3 DNA sequence: TGTGCCAACTCAGACGTATGCTCGGGACATCCCCACTACGAGCAGTACTTC.

CDR3 nucleotides: TGTGCCACCAGTGAATATGCCGGGACAACGGAGACCCAGTACTTC. Translated, it gives CATSEYAGTTETQYF. The gene calls are TRBV24-1 and TRBJ2-5; tentative D call: TRBD1 (6 bases). The length of the CDR3 is 15 residues. Germline-derived CDR1 and CDR2 are KGHDR and SFDVKD. V dropped 4 bases and J dropped 5 bases, with 16 bases sitting between them.

The rearrangement joins TRBV25-1 to TRBJ2-1; D remains unclear. Trimming took 2 bases from V and 5 from J, leaving 10 bases between them. The CDR3 runs 14 residues. Germline CDR1 reads MGHDK; CDR2 reads SYGVNS. CDR3 region: CASSEATVHNEQFF. In nucleotides, the CDR3 is TGTGCCAGCAGTGAAGCCACTGTACACAATGAGCAGTTCTTC.

V and J are TRBV7-6 and TRBJ2-2, with 8 bases aligning to TRBD2. The V and J ends lost 5 bases and 5 bases, in that order; junction bases with no gene match: 7. The CDR3 is 15 residues long. Germline CDR1 SGHVS, CDR2 FNYEAQ. The CDR3 nucleotides are TGTGCCAGCAGCCTCCGGGCTAGCGGGACCGGGGAGCTGTTTTTT. This translates into CASSLRASGTGELFF.

This clonotype was recorded a few times. The chain joins TRBV6-2 or TRBV6-3 to TRBJ2-7; D may correspond to TRBD1 or TRBD2 (5 bases each). V was shortened by 6 bases and J by 5 bases, with 17 bases between the two germline ends. Germline V gene lookup returns CDR1 MNHEY and CDR2 SVGEGT. The CDR3 has 14 residues. CDR3 nucleotides: TGTGCCAGCAGAGAGGACAAAGGAGGTGACGAGCAGTACTTC. It specifies CASREDKGGDEQYF.

The sample holds a few counts of this clonotype. The chain joins TRBV24-1 to TRBJ2-1, with 10 nucleotides matching TRBD2. V shed 4 bases and J 7 bases; nucleotides not matched to a gene: 9. The CDR3 loop spans 16 amino acids. Germline loops: CDR1 KGHDR, CDR2 SFDVKD. The CDR3 is CATSDSLAGSPNEQFF. The CDR3 DNA sequence: TGTGCCACCAGTGACTCACTAGCGGGATCCCCAAATGAGCAGTTCTTC.

This rearrangement joins TRBV7-9 to TRBJ2-7; 8 bases fit TRBD2. Losses at the gene ends were 6 bases for V and 1 base for J; bases not matched to a gene: 5. This CDR3 has 14 residues. CDR1 is SEHNR, CDR2 FQNEAQ, per germline (reference sequence). The CDR3, as DNA: TGTGCCAGCAGACGTAGCGGGACTTCCTACGAGCAGTACTTC. Translated: CASRRSGTSYEQYF.

This sequence joins TRBV3-1 and TRBJ1-3; a possible D gene is TRBD1 (6 bases). CDR1 is LGHDT and CDR2 is YNNKEL in the germline V gene (reference sequence). Trimming took 10 bases from V and 5 from J, leaving 18 bases between them. The CDR3 covers 14 residues. CDR3 sequence reads: CATQRGGGRNTIYF. The CDR3 DNA reads as TGTGCCACTCAAAGGGGAGGGGGAAGAAACACCATATATTTT.

J is TRBJ2-3 and V is TRBV19; D is undetermined. Germline loops: CDR1 LNHDA, CDR2 SQIVND (reference sequence). V lost 3 bases, J lost 0 bases, and 10 bases lay in between. There are 15 residues in the CDR3. CDR3 nucleotide sequence: TGTGCCAGTAGTATTATCCCGGTGAGCACAGATACGCAGTATTTT. This encodes CASSIIPVSTDTQYF.

This clonotype has a handful of counts. The rearrangement links TRBV6-2 or TRBV6-3 to TRBJ2-1; TRBD1 might be the D (5 bases). The V gene lost 10 bases and the J gene lost 7 bases, with 11 bases spanning the gap. The CDR3 has 11 residues. The germline V gene has CDR1 MNHEY and CDR2 SVGEGT. The CDR3, as DNA: TGTGCCACCCACTCAGGGAATGAGCAGTTCTTC. Its protein is CATHSGNEQFF.

This clonotype was counted only a few times. V gene TRBV6-6 combines with J gene TRBJ2-7, with D hard to call. Germline CDR1 MNHNY, CDR2 SVGAGI (reference sequence). There are 12 residues in the CDR3. With 2 bases removed from V and 7 bases from J, the gap between germline ends came to 9 bases. The CDR3 here is CASSYLIGEQYF. CDR3 bases: TGTGCCAGCAGTTACCTTATAGGGGAGCAGTACTTC.

The chain carries TRBV7-2 and TRBJ2-1, with 7 bases lining up with TRBD2. The germline V gene encodes CDR1 SGHTA and CDR2 FQGNSA. This CDR3 region has 16 residues. V lost 1 base and J lost 4; bases outside the gene matches: 7. The CDR3 DNA reads as TGTGCCAGCAGCTTAGAGGCCAGCGGGACGTACAATGAGCAGTTCTTC. This gives the protein CASSLEASGTYNEQFF.

This clonotype is a singleton in its sample. This chain connects TRBV3-1 to TRBJ1-1; D unclear. There are 11 residues in the CDR3. Trimming removed 1 base at V and 11 bases at J, with 8 bases between. Looked up from germline, CDR1 is LGHDT and CDR2 is YNNKEL (reference sequence). The CDR3 loop is CASSQGVWAFF. CDR3 coding DNA: TGTGCCAGCAGCCAAGGGGTGTGGGCTTTCTTT.

This clonotype was seen a handful of times. V is TRBV4-3 and J is TRBJ2-2, with 13 nucleotides matching TRBD2. CDR3 length equals 16 residues. Trimming at V came to 4 bases and at J to 6 bases, leaving 5 bases not matched to a gene. Germline V CDR1 and CDR2: LGHNA, YSLEER. CDR3 sequence: CASSPTSGRTPGELFF. The CDR3 DNA reads TGCGCCAGCAGCCCGACTAGCGGGAGGACTCCCGGGGAGCTGTTTTTT.

The chain combines TRBV12-3 or TRBV12-4 with TRBJ1-1, with D possibly being TRBD1 (5 bases). This CDR3 spans 14 amino acids. Trimming removed 3 bases at V and 5 bases at J, with 13 bases between. CDR3 in DNA: TGTGCCAGCAGTTTCGGCGGGGCGAAAACTGAAGCTTTCTTT. Protein: CASSFGGAKTEAFF.

The chain links TRBV29-1 to TRBJ2-1; TRBD2 matches at 7 bases. This CDR3 has 12 residues. V gave up 6 bases and J gave up 6 bases; unmatched junction bases: 5. Per the germline V gene, CDR1 is SQVTM and CDR2 is ANQGSEA. For the CDR3, the DNA is TGCAGCGTAGTACCGGGAGGCAATGAGCAGTTCTTC. This codes for CSVVPGGNEQFF.

The chain links TRBV5-1 to TRBJ1-1; a weak D match, TRBD1 (5 bases). The germline gives CDR1 SGHRS, CDR2 YFSETQ. There are 14 residues in the CDR3. The ends were cut back, 0 bases at V and 4 bases at J, with 10 bases in the middle. CDR3 DNA: TGCGCCAGCAGCTTGGCCAAGGGGTCCACTGAAGCTTTCTTT. Its translation is CASSLAKGSTEAFF.

The chain recombines TRBV11-2 with TRBJ2-1; 8 bases align to TRBD2. Losses at the gene ends were 7 bases for V and 6 bases for J; bases not matched to a gene: 11. The CDR3 spans 15 residues. CDR1 is SGHAT and CDR2 is FQNNGV in the germline V gene. CDR3 coding DNA: TGTGCCAGCATTCTCATCGGGAGGGACGGCAATGAGCAGTTCTTC. It encodes CASILIGRDGNEQFF.

Only a few counts were recorded for this clonotype. The rearrangement uses TRBV29-1 and TRBJ2-7; 11 bases line up with TRBD1. Germline V lookup: CDR1 SQVTM, CDR2 ANQGSEA. The CDR3 length is 15 residues. After removal of 5 bases from V and 5 bases from J, the junction contained 11 bases not matched to a gene. The CDR3 sequence: CSVTVVRTGGHEQYF. In DNA, the CDR3 is TGCAGCGTTACAGTCGTTAGGACAGGGGGCCACGAGCAGTACTTC.

The V gene is TRBV4-2, the J gene TRBJ2-5; D is possibly TRBD2 (6 bases). The ends were cut back, 1 base at V and 3 bases at J, with 9 bases in the middle. This CDR3 has 14 residues. Germline values: CDR1 LGHNA, CDR2 YNFKEQ. CDR3 DNA: TGTGCCAGCAGCCAAGGATCGGGAGAAGAGACCCAGTACTTC. Protein product: CASSQGSGEETQYF.